The sequence of this T cell receptor beta chain was determined in a study of T-cell reconstitution after alpha-beta-depleted transplantation in children. At least ten counts were recorded for this clonotype. CDR1 SGHRS and CDR2 YFSETQ come from the germline V gene. Trimming left V 0 bases short and J 0 bases short, with 9 bases between. The CDR3 contains 15 residues. Construction of the TCRbeta library involved unique molecular identifiers. TCRdb fed the PCR reads into MiXCR, producing one record per CDR3 protein. This table holds around 190,000 distinct CDR3 sequences, around 7% found once. The TCR comes from a boy aged 2 to 9 with acute lymphoblastic leukemia, due to receive a stem cell transplant. The J gene is TRBJ2-5, the V gene TRBV5-1; D is unclear. This specimen consisted of PBMCs, obtained before TCRalphabeta/CD19-depleted stem cell transplant. In DNA, the CDR3 is TGCGCCAGCAGCTTGGGACCGGGCCACCAAGAGACCCAGTACTTC. This encodes CASSLGPGHQETQYF.